These 25 T cell receptor beta chains share one sample of origin, sequenced in a study of OX40 agonist ivuxolimab in advanced cancers. To prepare the library, the immunoSEQ multiplex PCR assay was applied. Entries here come from immuneACCESS through TCRdb and include only in-frame sequences with V and J called. Some clones fail to appear in such tables; in the studies checked, an unresolved V gene covers under half of the shortfall, and the cause of the remainder is unknown. The sample records tens of thousands of clones, approximately 83% of which are singletons. Of the sample, over 25% is held by the ten largest clones. The source was CD4+ or CD8+ T cells sorted from blood, collected in a trial of the OX40 agonist ivuxolimab. These receptor sequences come from an adult with an advanced solid tumor such as melanoma, head and neck, liver or kidney cancer.

This clone came up a few times. This sequence joins TRBV5-4 and TRBJ2-5, with D possibly called TRBD1 or TRBD2 (6 bases each). Germline CDR1 SGHNT, CDR2 YYREEE (reference sequence). This CDR3 contains 19 residues. Trimming pared 4 bases from V and 2 bases from J, leaving 27 bases between. The chain's CDR3 is CASSPSPTYAGHPQETQYF. CDR3 DNA: TGTGCCAGCAGCCCTTCCCCTACATACGCGGGACATCCACAAGAGACCCAGTACTTC.

This chain uses TRBV14 with TRBJ2-1; 7 nucleotides align to TRBD2. CDR3 size: 16 residues. V lost 0 bases and J lost 2; bases outside the gene matches: 4. CDR1 and CDR2 (germline): SGHDN, FVKESK. CDR3 nucleotide sequence: TGTGCCAGCAGCCAAGATGGAGGACTAGCCTACAATGAGCAGTTCTTC. Translating it yields CASSQDGGLAYNEQFF.

V and J are TRBV6-5 and TRBJ2-1; D not resolved. V was clipped by 2 bases and J by 8 bases, with 13 bases between them. Germline V lookup: CDR1 MNHEY, CDR2 SVGAGI. The CDR3 sequence is 14 residues long. For the CDR3, the DNA is TGTGCCAGCAGTTACGAGCCTAGGTCGCATGAGCAGTTCTTC. Translated: CASSYEPRSHEQFF.

The table lists this clone with a count of one. The CDR3 coding sequence is TGTGCCAGCAGTTTTGTGGGTCAAGAGACCCAGTACTTC. This translates into CASSFVGQETQYF. The chain joins TRBV28 to TRBJ2-5; D gene ambiguous. The CDR3 covers 13 residues. Germline V gives CDR1 MDHEN, CDR2 SYDVKM. The germline V and J ends were trimmed by 3 bases and 2 bases, with 7 bases remaining between them.

J is TRBJ2-5 and V is TRBV11-2; TRBD2 is a possible D gene (6 bases). The CDR3 runs 16 residues. V was clipped by 3 bases and J by 2 bases, with 16 bases between them. The germline V gene encodes CDR1 SGHAT and CDR2 FQNNGV. The CDR3 DNA reads TGTGCCAGCAGCTTTGTTGGGCTAGCGTCACAAGAGACCCAGTACTTC. Translation gives CASSFVGLASQETQYF.

V gene TRBV7-8 combines with J gene TRBJ2-1; TRBD2 matches at 9 bases. CDR1 is SGHVS, CDR2 FQNEAQ, per germline. The CDR3 sequence is 18 residues long. With V trimmed by 5 bases and J by 2 bases, 13 bases remained unmatched. The CDR3 region is CASSPGFQRGVPYNEQFF. Written as DNA, the CDR3 is TGTGCCAGCAGCCCGGGGTTCCAGCGGGGGGTTCCCTACAATGAGCAGTTCTTC. The variable domain in full, with the rest retrieved from reference TRBV7-8 and TRBJ2-1, is GAGVSQSPRYKVAKRGQDVALRCDPISGHVSLFWYQQALGQGPEFLTYFQNEAQLDKSGLPSDRFFAERPEGSVSTLKIQRTQQEDSAVYLCASSPGFQRGVPYNEQFFGPGTRLTVL.

The chain's CDR3 is CASRLDRGDTHEQYF. In nucleotides, the CDR3 is TGTGCCAGTAGGCTCGACAGGGGAGATACCCACGAGCAGTACTTC. This sequence joins TRBV19 and TRBJ2-7; 8 bases agree with TRBD1. The J segment lost 5 bases and the V segment lost 6 bases, leaving 12 bases of the junction unmatched. CDR3 length: 15 amino acids. Germline V gene lookup returns CDR1 LNHDA and CDR2 SQIVND (reference sequence).

The rearrangement links TRBV6-5 to TRBJ1-2; D call uncertain. V dropped 2 bases and J dropped 6 bases, with 13 bases sitting between them. The germline gives CDR1 MNHEY, CDR2 SVGAGI. The CDR3 has 14 amino acids. The DNA of the CDR3 is TGTGCCAGCAGTTACCGGTCCCAGAGCGATGGCTACACCTTC. It encodes CASSYRSQSDGYTF.

This chain uses TRBV4-1 with TRBJ2-2; 7 nucleotides agree with TRBD1. The germline V gene encodes CDR1 MGHRA and CDR2 YSYEKL. The CDR3 totals 15 residues. The V and J ends lost 1 base and 5 bases, in that order; junction bases with no gene match: 4. DNA of the CDR3: TGCGCCAGCAGCCAAGGACAGGGTTGGACCGGGGAGCTGTTTTTT. Encoded protein: CASSQGQGWTGELFF.

V usage is TRBV10-3 and J usage is TRBJ2-7; 7 nucleotides match TRBD1. In germline, CDR1 is ENHRY, CDR2 SYGVKD. The CDR3 runs to 12 residues. V dropped 8 bases and J dropped 0; count of bases not matched to a gene: 1. The CDR3 region is CAIGDSSYEQYF. DNA for the CDR3: TGTGCCATCGGGGACAGCTCCTACGAGCAGTACTTC.

The chain is built from TRBV7-6 and TRBJ2-2, with D perhaps TRBD1 (5 bases). Germline V gene sequence: CDR1 SGHVS, CDR2 FNYEAQ. Between the trimmed V and J ends, which lost 1 base and 4 bases, there was a span of 13 bases. The CDR3 is made up of 16 amino acids. CDR3 in amino acids: CASSLDLGAVTGELFF. The CDR3 DNA reads as TGTGCCAGCAGCTTAGATCTAGGGGCGGTCACCGGGGAGCTGTTTTTT.

This chain links TRBV25-1 with TRBJ1-3; a possible D gene is TRBD1 (6 bases). Germline V gene sequence: CDR1 MGHDK, CDR2 SYGVNS. CDR3 length equals 14 residues. Trimming cost V 3 bases and J 7 bases, with 13 bases left between them. The CDR3 spells CASSDRQAPNTIYF. CDR3 DNA: TGTGCCAGCAGTGATAGACAGGCGCCGAACACCATATATTTT.

V gene TRBV6-5 combines with J gene TRBJ1-2; 10 bases are shared with TRBD1. The junction had 6 bases not matched to a gene; V was cut back by 6 bases and J by 8 bases. Per the germline V gene, CDR1 is MNHEY and CDR2 is SVGAGI. The CDR3 contains 13 residues. CDR3 nucleotides: TGTGCCAGCAGGTTAGGGACAGGGGAAGGCTACACCTTC. Protein: CASRLGTGEGYTF.

The genes are TRBV7-9 and TRBJ2-7; D is perhaps TRBD1 or TRBD2 (5 bases each). Germline CDR1 SEHNR, CDR2 FQNEAQ (reference sequence). The V end was cut by 5 bases, the J end by 5 bases, with 16 bases between. The length of the CDR3 is 14 residues. The CDR3 sequence is CASSLFGGNNEQYF. In DNA, the CDR3 is TGTGCCAGCAGCCTTTTTGGGGGTAACAACGAGCAGTACTTC. Using reference TRBV7-9 and TRBJ2-7 for the parts outside the CDR3, the full variable domain is DTGVSQNPRHKITKRGQNVTFRCDPISEHNRLYWYRQTLGQGPEFLTYFQNEAQLEKSRLLSDRFSAERPKGSFSTLEIQRTEQGDSAMYLCASSLFGGNNEQYFGPGTRLTVT.

V is TRBV21-1 and J is TRBJ2-2; TRBD1 is taken as the D call from the table, unchecked against the DNA. TRBV21-1 is shown as a pseudogene. The CDR3 runs to 19 residues. The CDR3 is CASSNAPHRDRDDTGELFF. The CDR3 DNA sequence: TGTGCCAGCAGCAACGCCCCTCACCGGGACAGGGATGACACCGGGGAGCTGTTTTTT.

The V gene is TRBV23-1, the J gene TRBJ2-7, with TRBD2 matching over 8 bases. TRBV23-1 is annotated as an ORF whose role is uncertain. The CDR3 is made up of 15 amino acids. J was trimmed by 2 bases and V by 2 bases; bases with no gene match: 5. The CDR3 region has the DNA TGCGCCAGCAGTCAAAAGCGCGGGGGGACCTACGAGCAGTACTTC. Its translation: CASSQKRGGTYEQYF.

The gene calls are TRBV5-1 and TRBJ2-7; tentatively, D is TRBD1 (5 bases). V was trimmed by 4 bases and J by 4 bases, leaving 6 bases between them. Germline CDR1 reads SGHRS; CDR2 reads YFSETQ. The CDR3 sequence is 11 residues long. CDR3: CASSPGYEQYF. CDR3 coding DNA: TGCGCCAGCAGCCCAGGGTACGAGCAGTACTTC.

The chain combines TRBV5-4 with TRBJ2-7; D might be TRBD2 (6 bases). This CDR3 spans 13 amino acids. Germline values: CDR1 SGHNT, CDR2 YYREEE (reference sequence). Trimming took 3 bases from V and 2 from J, leaving 9 bases between them. CDR3 DNA: TGTGCCAGCAGCTCCTGGGGGGCCTACGAGCAGTACTTC. Translation: CASSSWGAYEQYF.

This rearrangement joins TRBV4-1 to TRBJ2-1; D is perhaps TRBD1 (5 bases). Germline CDR1 and CDR2: MGHRA and YSYEKL. Deletions cut 1 base from V and 7 bases from J, with 8 bases between. This CDR3 has 13 residues. Here the CDR3 DNA reads TGCGCCAGCAGCCAAGTGGGGCCGAATGAGCAGTTCTTC. Amino acids: CASSQVGPNEQFF.

The gene calls are TRBV6-5 and TRBJ1-1; 8 nucleotides match TRBD1. CDR1 is MNHEY and CDR2 is SVGAGI in the germline V gene. Trimming at V came to 4 bases and at J to 4 bases, leaving 5 bases not matched to a gene. The CDR3 extends over 14 amino acids. CDR3 in amino acids: CASSSGQASTEAFF. As DNA, the CDR3 is TGTGCCAGCAGTTCGGGACAGGCCAGCACTGAAGCTTTCTTT.

This chain links TRBV5-1 with TRBJ2-5; maybe TRBD2 (7 bases). Germline V gene lookup returns CDR1 SGHRS and CDR2 YFSETQ. This CDR3 is built from 14 residues. The V end was cut by 4 bases, the J end by 4 bases, with 14 bases between. CDR3 nucleotide sequence: TGCGCCAGCAGCCGGGGAGGGGGAAGAGAGACCCAGTACTTC. Protein sequence: CASSRGGGRETQYF.

V usage is TRBV19 and J usage is TRBJ1-3, with D hard to call. CDR3 length: 16 residues. V lost 0 bases and J lost 2, with 11 bases in between. Germline V gene data show CDR1 as LNHDA and CDR2 as SQIVND (reference sequence). The CDR3 DNA follows: TGTGCCAGTAGTATAGAGTGGGCAGCAGCTGGAAACACCATATATTTT. This sequence encodes CASSIEWAAAGNTIYF. The complete variable domain, with remaining parts taken from reference TRBV19 and TRBJ1-3, reads DGGITQSPKYLFRKEGQNVTLSCEQNLNHDAMYWYRQDPGQGLRLIYYSQIVNDFQKGDIAEGYSVSREKKESFPLTVTSAQKNPTAFYLCASSIEWAAAGNTIYFGEGSWLTVV.

V usage is TRBV4-1 and J usage is TRBJ2-7; no clear D. V gave up 1 base and J gave up 5 bases, with 15 bases separating them. The CDR3 spans 15 residues. Germline lookup yields CDR1 MGHRA and CDR2 YSYEKL. CDR3 protein: CASSQVGAPLDEQYF. The CDR3, as DNA: TGCGCCAGCAGCCAAGTGGGCGCCCCTTTAGACGAGCAGTACTTC.

The chain links TRBV21-1 to TRBJ2-1; the table's D call TRBD2 went unverified against the DNA. TRBV21-1 is termed a pseudogene. There are 15 residues in the CDR3. CDR3 amino acids: CASSKWGSGWNEQFF. CDR3 sequence (DNA): TGTGCCAGCAGCAAATGGGGCAGCGGGTGGAATGAGCAGTTCTTC.

The rearrangement links TRBV12-2 to TRBJ2-5. TRBV12-2 is a listed pseudogene. This CDR3 spans 16 amino acids. The CDR3 protein is CASRLGRTHLQETQYF. The CDR3 DNA is TGTGCAAGTCGCTTAGGAAGGACCCACCTTCAAGAGACCCAGTACTTC.